Sequencing of this T cell receptor (beta chain) was carried out in a study of blood T cell repertoires in COVID-19. Original processing methods: By means of reference gene primer amplification, nucleated cell counts were estimated. This table comes from immunoSEQ multiplex PCR, and its TCRdb copy is limited to in-frame clones, with some not included. V and J calls and clone size are as listed in that table; D and trimming were resolved from the DNA. The data contain 75,000 to 90,000 clones, around four fifths of them seen just once; the ten biggest clones take up approximately 10%. The CDR3 consists of 14 residues. V shed 2 bases and J shed 5 bases, with 10 bases lying between them. Germline V gives CDR1 SGHRS, CDR2 YFSETQ.

The V and J genes are TRBV5-1 and TRBJ1-4, with a tentative D call TRBD1 (6 bases). Specimen: peripheral blood. This receptor was taken from a human donor in a cohort sampled during active COVID-19. The CDR3 DNA reads TGCGCCAGCAGCTTTGGACAGTCCAATGAAAAACTGTTTTTT. Translation gives CASSFGQSNEKLFF. Drawing the rest from reference TRBV5-1 and TRBJ1-4, the complete variable domain is KAGVTQTPRYLIKTRGQQVTLSCSPISGHRSVSWYQQTPGQGLQFLFEYFSETQRNKGNFPGRFSGRQFSNSRSEMNVSTLELGDSALYLCASSFGQSNEKLFFGSGTQLSVL.